One sample yielded the 19 T cell receptor beta chains listed below, sequenced in a study of T cell clones after liver transplantation. The method was immunoSEQ multiplex PCR; TCRdb's version includes in-frame clones alone and lacks a portion of them. The sample has about 120,000 clones, about nine tenths seen once. Sequencing was performed on CD4+ T cells from blood, taken 12 months after liver transplant. The receptors originated from a human patient who received a liver transplant. Certain T cells may be donor cells from the graft.

This chain links TRBV11-3 with TRBJ1-3; TRBD1 matches at 9 bases. Losses at the gene ends were 4 bases for V and 6 bases for J; bases not matched to a gene: 7. Germline CDR1 SGHNT, CDR2 YENEEA. This CDR3 contains 15 residues. CDR3 region: CASSSSGQGVNTIYF. For the CDR3, the DNA is TGTGCCAGCAGCTCTTCGGGACAGGGCGTAAACACCATATATTTT. The variable domain in full, completed from reference TRBV11-3 and TRBJ1-3, reads EAGVVQSPRYKIIEKKQPVAFWCNPISGHNTLYWYLQNLGQGPELLIRYENEEAVDDSQLPKDRFSAERLKGVDSTLKIQPAELGDSAVYLCASSSSGQGVNTIYFGEGSWLTVV.

The V and J genes are TRBV29-1 and TRBJ2-2; D perhaps matches TRBD1 (6 bases). Between the trimmed V and J ends, which lost 7 bases and 0 bases, there was a span of 12 bases. CDR3 length equals 14 residues. In germline, CDR1 is SQVTM, CDR2 ANQGSEA. This CDR3 is CSALTGTNTGELFF. CDR3 bases: TGCAGCGCCCTGACAGGAACGAACACCGGGGAGCTGTTTTTT.

The CDR3 is CASSLTGTSTNEQFF. In nucleotides, the CDR3 is TGTGCCAGCAGCCTTACCGGGACTAGCACCAATGAGCAGTTCTTC. The V gene is TRBV11-3, the J gene TRBJ2-1, with TRBD2 identical over 9 bases. The germline V gene encodes CDR1 SGHNT and CDR2 YENEEA. This CDR3 is built from 15 residues. J lost 6 bases, V lost 5 bases, and 8 bases had no gene match.

The chain carries TRBV5-6 and TRBJ1-1; the D is unclear. There are 16 residues in the CDR3. The germline V gene encodes CDR1 SGHDT and CDR2 YYEEEE. V was shortened by 0 bases and J by 0 bases, with 12 bases between the two germline ends. This CDR3 is CASSLGLEKMNTEAFF. As DNA, the CDR3 is TGTGCCAGCAGCTTGGGGTTGGAGAAGATGAACACTGAAGCTTTCTTT. Full variable domain (outside the CDR3, taken from reference TRBV5-6 and TRBJ1-1): DAGVTQSPTHLIKTRGQQVTLRCSPKSGHDTVSWYQQALGQGPQFIFQYYEEEERQRGNFPDRFSGHQFPNYSSELNVNALLLGDSALYLCASSLGLEKMNTEAFFGQGTRLTVV.

This sequence joins TRBV2 and TRBJ2-7, with TRBD2 identical over 11 bases. The junction had 10 bases not matched to a gene; V was cut back by 6 bases and J by 6 bases. From germline, CDR1 is SNHLY and CDR2 FYNNEI. This CDR3 contains 15 residues. The DNA for the CDR3 is TGTGCCAGCAGCCTAAAGCTAGCGGGAGGAGGCGAGCAGTACTTC. Amino acid sequence: CASSLKLAGGGEQYF.

The chain is built from TRBV27 and TRBJ2-5; D is ambiguous. CDR3 length equals 13 residues. Germline V gene lookup returns CDR1 MNHEY and CDR2 SMNVEV (reference sequence). V shed 4 bases and J shed 7 bases, with 13 bases lying between them. CDR3 in amino acids: CASSSSLSVTQYF. In DNA form, the CDR3 reads TGTGCCAGCAGTTCATCATTGAGCGTGACCCAGTACTTC.

The chain links TRBV5-1 to TRBJ2-7; tentatively, D is TRBD1 (5 bases). V was clipped by 2 bases and J by 0 bases, with 24 bases between them. The germline CDR1 and CDR2 sequences are SGHRS and YFSETQ. The CDR3 loop spans 19 amino acids. The CDR3 spells CASSLKWQGPAVLSYEQYF. The CDR3 DNA follows: TGCGCCAGCAGCTTAAAGTGGCAGGGCCCCGCCGTACTCTCCTACGAGCAGTACTTC.

In the case of this clone: Other DNA variants within this sample encode the same CDR3. V and J are TRBV5-1 and TRBJ1-1; D not resolved. The V end lost 0 bases, the J end lost 1 base, and 7 bases lay between the germline ends. The CDR3 is 14 amino acids. The V gene's germline CDR1 is SGHRS and CDR2 YFSETQ. This CDR3 reads CASSLDPGNTEAFF. The CDR3, as DNA: TGCGCCAGCAGCTTGGATCCGGGGAACACTGAAGCTTTCTTT.

This chain connects TRBV7-2 to TRBJ2-5; 8 bases line up with TRBD1. The CDR3 sequence is 16 residues long. The germline V gene encodes CDR1 SGHTA and CDR2 FQGNSA. With V trimmed by 5 bases and J by 2 bases, 10 bases remained unmatched. The CDR3 DNA follows: TGTGCCAGCAGCACCACCCGGACAGGGAGGCAAGAGACCCAGTACTTC. This codes for CASSTTRTGRQETQYF.

This chain links TRBV28 with TRBJ2-2; D gene ambiguous. The CDR3 totals 15 residues. V lost 3 bases to trimming and J lost 5 bases, with 13 bases between them. Germline V lookup: CDR1 MDHEN, CDR2 SYDVKM. CDR3 in DNA: TGTGCCAGCAGTTTTCCCTGGGATGGTACCGGGGAGCTGTTTTTT. Protein sequence: CASSFPWDGTGELFF.

This clone was seen once. The gene calls are TRBV29-1 and TRBJ2-7; D perhaps matches TRBD2 (5 bases). Per germline, CDR1 SQVTM and CDR2 ANQGSEA. The CDR3 is 18 amino acids. Trimming took 8 bases from V and 1 from J, leaving 30 bases between them. CDR3 sequence reads: CSPSWHGGGPALSYEQYF. Here the CDR3 DNA reads TGCAGCCCATCCTGGCACGGCGGCGGGCCCGCCCTATCCTACGAGCAGTACTTC.

V and J are TRBV20-1 and TRBJ2-5; D ambiguous. Per germline, CDR1 DFQATT and CDR2 SNEGSKA (reference sequence). The CDR3 sequence is 11 residues long. V dropped 3 bases and J dropped 5 bases, with 7 bases sitting between them. The CDR3: CSARRLETQYF. CDR3 bases: TGCAGTGCTAGGCGATTGGAGACCCAGTACTTC.

This chain joins TRBV5-1 and TRBJ2-7; the D is unclear. The germline V and J ends were trimmed by 1 base and 2 bases, with 13 bases remaining between them. CDR3 length: 15 residues. Germline lookup yields CDR1 SGHRS and CDR2 YFSETQ. Written as DNA, the CDR3 is TGCGCCAGCAGCTTGAACGCCCACTCGCCCTACGAGCAGTACTTC. Protein sequence: CASSLNAHSPYEQYF.

V usage is TRBV7-3 and J usage is TRBJ2-1; either TRBD1 or TRBD2 may fit D (5 bases each). Trimming shortened V by 0 bases and J by 5 bases, and 8 bases separated the two germline ends. The CDR3 is 14 amino acids. Germline CDR1 reads SGHTA; CDR2 reads FQGTGA. CDR3 protein: CASSLTQGDNEQFF. DNA of the CDR3: TGTGCCAGCAGCTTAACGCAGGGAGACAATGAGCAGTTCTTC.

This chain uses TRBV5-6 with TRBJ1-1; D is unresolved. The V and J ends lost 0 bases and 3 bases respectively, with 6 bases between them. Germline lookup yields CDR1 SGHDT and CDR2 YYEEEE. This CDR3 has 13 residues. The CDR3 here is CASSLAGYTEAFF. In DNA, the CDR3 is TGTGCCAGCAGCTTGGCCGGGTACACTGAAGCTTTCTTT.

The table lists this clone with a count of one. The rearrangement joins TRBV5-4 to TRBJ2-2, with D perhaps matching TRBD1 (6 bases). This CDR3 is 15 amino acids long. CDR1 is SGHNT and CDR2 is YYREEE in the germline V gene (reference sequence). Trimming took off 4 bases at V and 5 bases at J, with 15 bases between the two ends. The CDR3 loop reads CASSRRQELTGELFF. CDR3 sequence (DNA): TGTGCCAGCAGCCGTCGACAGGAGCTAACCGGGGAGCTGTTTTTT.

The chain has TRBV19 and TRBJ1-2, with 8 bases fitting TRBD1. The CDR3 has 13 amino acids. The trim removed 8 bases at V and 4 bases at J, leaving 6 bases unmatched. Germline assignment: CDR1 LNHDA and CDR2 SQIVND (reference sequence). CDR3 coding DNA: TGTGCCAGTGGGACCGGGACAGGCTATGGCTACACCTTC. This translates into CASGTGTGYGYTF. Full variable domain (outside the CDR3, taken from reference TRBV19 and TRBJ1-2): DGGITQSPKYLFRKEGQNVTLSCEQNLNHDAMYWYRQDPGQGLRLIYYSQIVNDFQKGDIAEGYSVSREKKESFPLTVTSAQKNPTAFYLCASGTGTGYGYTFGSGTRLTVV.

The chain recombines TRBV5-1 with TRBJ1-1; possibly TRBD1 for D (5 bases). V was clipped by 2 bases and J by 1 base, with 12 bases between them. Germline CDR1 is SGHRS and CDR2 is YFSETQ. CDR3 length: 15 residues. The CDR3 region has the DNA TGCGCCAGCAGCTTAACAGACAGACGGAACACTGAAGCTTTCTTT. Protein sequence: CASSLTDRRNTEAFF. The full variable domain, completed using reference TRBV5-1 and TRBJ1-1, is KAGVTQTPRYLIKTRGQQVTLSCSPISGHRSVSWYQQTPGQGLQFLFEYFSETQRNKGNFPGRFSGRQFSNSRSEMNVSTLELGDSALYLCASSLTDRRNTEAFFGQGTRLTVV.

This clone showed up just once. The rearrangement links TRBV7-9 to TRBJ2-1; D is possibly TRBD1 (5 bases). The CDR3 length is 16 residues. Trimming left V 0 bases short and J 8 bases short, with 17 bases between. From germline, CDR1 is SEHNR and CDR2 FQNEAQ (reference sequence). The CDR3 DNA reads TGTGCCAGCAGCTTAGCGTCTAACTGGGGCGTGGATGAGCAGTTCTTC. It is translated as CASSLASNWGVDEQFF.